This T cell receptor (beta chain) came from a study of blood T cell repertoires in COVID-19. At the level of the study: Acute and convalescent COVID-19 specimens originated in the United States, Italy and Spain. PBMCs, B-cell-depleted T cells, or T cells were the source of the cDNA or gDNA that made up the material.

Two negative PCRs, clearance, or symptom resolution were required of recovered Cohort 3 donors. The CDR3 spans 14 residues. Germline-derived CDR1 and CDR2 are LNHDA and SQIVND (reference sequence). In the original workflow: Estimation of nucleated cell counts relied on the amplification of reference gene primers. The repertoire was sequenced with immunoSEQ multiplex PCR; TCRdb's copy has only in-frame clones and lacks some. V and J calls and clone size are those listed in that table; D and trimming were worked out from the DNA. The data hold around 310,000 clones, with 89% observed a single time. This clone was picked up many times. One end of the junction is discordant with germline, which a read error may explain.

The receptor was derived from a woman between 40 and 50 years old who had recovered from COVID-19. The sample taken for sequencing was PBMCs or T cells enriched from blood (not recorded which). The chain uses TRBV19 and TRBJ2-3, with D possibly TRBD2 on 6 matching bases. The CDR3 reads CASRIAVSTDTQYF. The CDR3 DNA reads TGTGCCAGTAGAATAGCGGTTAGCACAGATACGCAGTATTTT.